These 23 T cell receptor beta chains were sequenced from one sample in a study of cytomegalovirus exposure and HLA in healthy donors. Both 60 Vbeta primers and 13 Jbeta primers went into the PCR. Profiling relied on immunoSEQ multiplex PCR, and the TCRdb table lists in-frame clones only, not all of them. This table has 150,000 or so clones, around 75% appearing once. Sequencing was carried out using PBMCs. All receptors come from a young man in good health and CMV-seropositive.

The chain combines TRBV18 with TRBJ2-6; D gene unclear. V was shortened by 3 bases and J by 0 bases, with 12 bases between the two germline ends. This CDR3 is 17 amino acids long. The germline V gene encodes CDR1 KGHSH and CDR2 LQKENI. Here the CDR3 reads CASSPIVDSSGANVLTF. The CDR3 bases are TGTGCCAGCTCACCCATAGTAGACTCCTCTGGGGCCAACGTCCTGACTTTC.

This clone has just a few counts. The CDR3 reads CASSFGLLTSGSTDTQYF. The CDR3 DNA sequence: TGTGCCAGCAGCTTCGGCCTCCTGACTAGCGGGAGCACAGATACGCAGTATTTT. V gene TRBV9 combines with J gene TRBJ2-3; 10 nucleotides line up with TRBD2. The V segment lost 4 bases and the J segment 0 bases; nucleotides outside the gene matches: 11. Germline V CDR1 and CDR2: SGDLS, YYNGEE. The CDR3 is made up of 18 amino acids.

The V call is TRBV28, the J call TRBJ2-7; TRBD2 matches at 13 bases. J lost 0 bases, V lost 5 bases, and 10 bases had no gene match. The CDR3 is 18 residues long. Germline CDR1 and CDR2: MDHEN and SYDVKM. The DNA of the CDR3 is TGTGCCAGCAGTCCGCTCGCCGGACTAGCGGGAGACTCCTACGAGCAGTACTTC. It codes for CASSPLAGLAGDSYEQYF.

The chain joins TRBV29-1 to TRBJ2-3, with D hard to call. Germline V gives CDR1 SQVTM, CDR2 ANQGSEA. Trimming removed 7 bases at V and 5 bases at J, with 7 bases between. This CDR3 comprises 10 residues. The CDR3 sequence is CSADKDTQYF. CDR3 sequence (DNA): TGCAGCGCCGACAAAGATACGCAGTATTTT.

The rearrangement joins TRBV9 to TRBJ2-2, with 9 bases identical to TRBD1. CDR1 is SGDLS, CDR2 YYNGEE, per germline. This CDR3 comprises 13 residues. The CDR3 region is CVSGQGITGELFF. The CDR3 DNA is TGTGTCTCGGGACAGGGCATCACCGGGGAGCTGTTTTTT.

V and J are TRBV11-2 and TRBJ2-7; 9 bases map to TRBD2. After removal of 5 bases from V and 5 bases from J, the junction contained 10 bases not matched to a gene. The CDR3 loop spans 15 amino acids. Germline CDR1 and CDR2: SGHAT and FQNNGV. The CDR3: CASSQGAGLADEQYF. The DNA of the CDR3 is TGTGCCAGCAGCCAAGGAGCGGGACTAGCCGACGAGCAGTACTTC.

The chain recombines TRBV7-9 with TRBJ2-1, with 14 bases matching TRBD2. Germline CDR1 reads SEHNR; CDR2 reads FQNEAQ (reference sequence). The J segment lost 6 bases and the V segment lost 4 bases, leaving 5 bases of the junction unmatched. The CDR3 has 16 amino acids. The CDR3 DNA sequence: TGTGCCAGCAGCTGGGAAGGACTAGCGGGGGGCAATGAGCAGTTCTTC. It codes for CASSWEGLAGGNEQFF.

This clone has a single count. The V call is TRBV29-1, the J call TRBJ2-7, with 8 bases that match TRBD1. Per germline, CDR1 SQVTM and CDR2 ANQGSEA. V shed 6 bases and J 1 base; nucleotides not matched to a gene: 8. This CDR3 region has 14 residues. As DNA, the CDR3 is TGCAGCGTGGCAAACAGGGGGAGGTCCTACGAGCAGTACTTC. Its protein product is CSVANRGRSYEQYF.

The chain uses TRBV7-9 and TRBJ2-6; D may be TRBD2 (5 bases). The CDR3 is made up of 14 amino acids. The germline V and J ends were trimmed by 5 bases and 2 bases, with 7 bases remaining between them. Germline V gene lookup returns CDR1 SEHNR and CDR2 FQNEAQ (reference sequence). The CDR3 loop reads CASSVGAGANVLTF. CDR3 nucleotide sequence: TGTGCCAGCAGCGTCGGGGCTGGGGCCAACGTCCTGACTTTC.

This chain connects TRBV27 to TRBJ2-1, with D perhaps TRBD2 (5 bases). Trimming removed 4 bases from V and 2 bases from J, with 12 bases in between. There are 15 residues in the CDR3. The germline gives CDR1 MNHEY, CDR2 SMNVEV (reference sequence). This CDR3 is CASSSRSGTYNEQFF. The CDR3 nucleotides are TGTGCCAGCAGTTCTCGATCGGGGACCTACAATGAGCAGTTCTTC.

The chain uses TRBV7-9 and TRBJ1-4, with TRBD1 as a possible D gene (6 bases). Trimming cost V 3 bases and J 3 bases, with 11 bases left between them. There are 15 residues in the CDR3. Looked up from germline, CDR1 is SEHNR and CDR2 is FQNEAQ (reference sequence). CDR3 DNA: TGTGCCAGCAGCTTGGGGGCGAGTGCTAATGAAAAACTGTTTTTT. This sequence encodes CASSLGASANEKLFF.

This chain's CDR3 is CASALWAYIHEQFF. CDR3 coding DNA: TGTGCCAGCGCTTTGTGGGCCTACATTCATGAGCAGTTCTTC. This chain links TRBV5-6 with TRBJ2-1; no clear D. CDR3 length: 14 residues. CDR1 and CDR2 from the germline V gene are SGHDT and YYEEEE. The V and J ends lost 7 bases and 8 bases respectively, with 19 bases between them.

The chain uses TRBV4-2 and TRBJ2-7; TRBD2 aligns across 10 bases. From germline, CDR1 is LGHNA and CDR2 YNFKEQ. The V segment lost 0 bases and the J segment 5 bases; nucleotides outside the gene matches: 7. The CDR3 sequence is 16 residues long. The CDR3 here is CASSQDSGRSTDEQYF. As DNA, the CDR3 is TGTGCCAGCAGCCAAGATAGCGGGAGGTCAACAGACGAGCAGTACTTC.

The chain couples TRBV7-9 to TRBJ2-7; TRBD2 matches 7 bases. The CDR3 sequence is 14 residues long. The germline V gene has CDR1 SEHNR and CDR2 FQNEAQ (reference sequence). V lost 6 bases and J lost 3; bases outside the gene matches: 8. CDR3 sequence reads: CASSPRTRNYEQYF. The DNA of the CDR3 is TGTGCCAGCAGTCCCCGGACTAGAAACTACGAGCAGTACTTC.

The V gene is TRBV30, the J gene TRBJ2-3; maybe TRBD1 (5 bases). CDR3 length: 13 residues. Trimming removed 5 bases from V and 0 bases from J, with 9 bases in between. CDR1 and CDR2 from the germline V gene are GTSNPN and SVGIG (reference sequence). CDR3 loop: CAWGADSTDTQYF. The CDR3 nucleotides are TGTGCCTGGGGGGCGGATAGCACAGATACGCAGTATTTT. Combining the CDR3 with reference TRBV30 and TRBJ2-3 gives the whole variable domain SQTIHQWPATLVQPVGSPLSLECTVEGTSNPNLYWYRQAAGRGLQLLFYSVGIGQISSEVPQNLSASRPQDRQFILSSKKLLLSDSGFYLCAWGADSTDTQYFGPGTRLTVL.

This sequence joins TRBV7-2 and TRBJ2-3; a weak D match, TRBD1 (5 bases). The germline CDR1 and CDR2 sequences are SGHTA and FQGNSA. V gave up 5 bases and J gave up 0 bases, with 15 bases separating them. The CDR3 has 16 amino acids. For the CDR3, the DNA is TGTGCCAGCAGCCCGAGGACACTCAGCAGCACAGATACGCAGTATTTT. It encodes CASSPRTLSSTDTQYF.

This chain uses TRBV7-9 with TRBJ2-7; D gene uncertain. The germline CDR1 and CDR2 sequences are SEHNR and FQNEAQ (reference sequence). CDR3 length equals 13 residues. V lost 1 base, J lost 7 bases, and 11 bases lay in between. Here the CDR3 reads CASSLDLLREQYF. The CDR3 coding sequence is TGTGCCAGCAGCTTAGATCTACTAAGGGAGCAGTACTTC.

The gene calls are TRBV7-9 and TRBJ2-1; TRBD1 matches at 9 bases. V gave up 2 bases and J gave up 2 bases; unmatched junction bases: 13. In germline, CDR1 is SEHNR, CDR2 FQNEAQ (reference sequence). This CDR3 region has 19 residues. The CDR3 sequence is CASSLKGTGGASPYNEQFF. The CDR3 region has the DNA TGTGCCAGCAGCTTAAAAGGTACAGGGGGCGCGTCACCCTACAATGAGCAGTTCTTC.

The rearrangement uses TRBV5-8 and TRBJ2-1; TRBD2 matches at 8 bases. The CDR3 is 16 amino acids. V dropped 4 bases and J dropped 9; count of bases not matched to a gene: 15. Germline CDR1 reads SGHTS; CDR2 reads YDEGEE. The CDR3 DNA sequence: TGTGCCAGCAGCACTAAAGGAGAAGCGGGAGTTGCTGAGCAGTTCTTC. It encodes CASSTKGEAGVAEQFF.

The CDR3 bases are TGTGCCAGCAGTTCGCCAACCCTAACCAAAAACATTCAGTACTTC. Translation: CASSSPTLTKNIQYF. The V and J genes are TRBV27 and TRBJ2-4; D remains unclear. The germline gives CDR1 MNHEY, CDR2 SMNVEV (reference sequence). The V gene lost 4 bases and the J gene lost 2 bases, with 12 bases spanning the gap. The CDR3 covers 15 residues.

The CDR3 bases are TGTGCCAGCAGGACGACTAGCGGTACCTACGAGCAGTACTTC. The encoded protein is CASRTTSGTYEQYF. The rearrangement links TRBV2 to TRBJ2-7; 9 nucleotides line up with TRBD2. The germline gives CDR1 SNHLY, CDR2 FYNNEI. V shed 6 bases, J shed 2 bases, and the junction held 5 bases outside the gene matches. This CDR3 is built from 14 residues.

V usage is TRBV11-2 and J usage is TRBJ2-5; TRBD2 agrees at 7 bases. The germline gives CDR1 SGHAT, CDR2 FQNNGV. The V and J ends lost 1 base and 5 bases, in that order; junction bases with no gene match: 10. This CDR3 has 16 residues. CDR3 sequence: CASSLGAGEGRETQYF. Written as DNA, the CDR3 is TGTGCCAGCAGCTTAGGGGCGGGAGAGGGGCGGGAGACCCAGTACTTC.

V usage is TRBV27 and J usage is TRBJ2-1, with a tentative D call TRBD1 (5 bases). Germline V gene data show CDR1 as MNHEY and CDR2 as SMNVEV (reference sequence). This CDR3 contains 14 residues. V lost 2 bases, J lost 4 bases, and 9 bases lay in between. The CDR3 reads CASSLGQAYNEQFF. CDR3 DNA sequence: TGTGCCAGCAGTTTAGGACAAGCGTACAATGAGCAGTTCTTC.